The T cell receptor (beta chain) under discussion was sequenced for a study of cytomegalovirus exposure and HLA in healthy donors. Study information: An analysis done earlier identified 117 million unique TCR beta sequences from about 179 million T cells. Study conclusions and caveats: Researchers reported from a later analysis that most CMV-associated TCR beta chains appeared HLA-restricted. In a later analysis, V- and J-gene trimming of beta chains associated with a DCLRE1C missense variant, replicated independently.

The PCR made use of 60 Vbeta and 13 Jbeta primers. Sequencing was performed with immunoSEQ multiplex PCR; in TCRdb, only in-frame clones are kept and a portion is missing. Of 100,000 or so clones in the sample, around 77% were seen once. In the case of this clone: What it recognizes is unknown. Relative to the germline gene, one junction end is altered; a read error may explain this.

The sample consisted of PBMCs. The clonotype was recovered from a male donor in good health and CMV-seropositive.

This CDR3 is CASSKDKVARYNEQFF. The CDR3 DNA reads TGCGCCAGCAGCAAAGACAAGGTAGCCCGCTACAATGAGCAGTTCTTC. V and J are TRBV4-3 and TRBJ2-1; D not certain. The CDR3 is 16 residues long. The germline gives CDR1 LGHNA, CDR2 YSLEER.